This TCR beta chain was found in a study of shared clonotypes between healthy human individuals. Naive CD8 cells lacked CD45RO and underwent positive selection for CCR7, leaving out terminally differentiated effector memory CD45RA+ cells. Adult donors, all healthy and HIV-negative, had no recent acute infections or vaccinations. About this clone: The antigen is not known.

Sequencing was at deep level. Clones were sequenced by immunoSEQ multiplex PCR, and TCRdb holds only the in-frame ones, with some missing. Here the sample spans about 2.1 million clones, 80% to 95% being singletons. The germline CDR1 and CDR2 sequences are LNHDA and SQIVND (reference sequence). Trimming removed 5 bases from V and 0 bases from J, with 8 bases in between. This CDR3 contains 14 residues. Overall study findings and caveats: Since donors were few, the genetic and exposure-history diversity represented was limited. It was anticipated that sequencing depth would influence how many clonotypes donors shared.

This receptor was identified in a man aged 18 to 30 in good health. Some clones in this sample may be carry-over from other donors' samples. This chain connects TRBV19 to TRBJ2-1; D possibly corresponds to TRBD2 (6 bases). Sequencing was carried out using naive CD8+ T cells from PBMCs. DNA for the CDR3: TGTGCCAGTAGTTTCGGGAGCTCCTACAATGAGCAGTTCTTC. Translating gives CASSFGSSYNEQFF. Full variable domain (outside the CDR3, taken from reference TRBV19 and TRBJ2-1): DGGITQSPKYLFRKEGQNVTLSCEQNLNHDAMYWYRQDPGQGLRLIYYSQIVNDFQKGDIAEGYSVSREKKESFPLTVTSAQKNPTAFYLCASSFGSSYNEQFFGPGTRLTVL.